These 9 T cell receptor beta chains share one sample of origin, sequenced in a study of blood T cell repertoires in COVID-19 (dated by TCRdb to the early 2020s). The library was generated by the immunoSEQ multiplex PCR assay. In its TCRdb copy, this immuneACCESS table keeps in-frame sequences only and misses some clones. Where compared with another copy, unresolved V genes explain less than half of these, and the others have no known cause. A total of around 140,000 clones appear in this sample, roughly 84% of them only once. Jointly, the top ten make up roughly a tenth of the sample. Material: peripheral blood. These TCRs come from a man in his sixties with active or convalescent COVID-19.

The CDR3 region has the DNA TGCGCCAGCAGCCAGGCATTATTAGCGGGGGGGATCAATGAGCAGTTCTTC. It translates to CASSQALLAGGINEQFF. This rearrangement joins TRBV4-1 to TRBJ2-1; TRBD2 aligns across 11 bases. Germline V lookup: CDR1 MGHRA, CDR2 YSYEKL. The ends lost 3 bases at V and 6 bases at J; junction bases unmatched: 10. The CDR3 runs to 17 residues.

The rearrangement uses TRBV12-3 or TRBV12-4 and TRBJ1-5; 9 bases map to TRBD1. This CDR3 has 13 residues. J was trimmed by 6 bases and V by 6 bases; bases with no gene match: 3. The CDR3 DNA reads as TGTGCCAGCAGACAACAGGGGGCTCAGCCCCAGCATTTT. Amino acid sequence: CASRQQGAQPQHF.

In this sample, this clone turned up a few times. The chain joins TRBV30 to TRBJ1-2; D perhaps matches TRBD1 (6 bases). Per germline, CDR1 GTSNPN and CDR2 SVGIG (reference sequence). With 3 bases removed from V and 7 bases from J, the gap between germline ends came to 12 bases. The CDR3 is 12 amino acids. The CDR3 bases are TGTGCCTGGAGGTCGGACAGTTTTGGCTACACCTTC. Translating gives CAWRSDSFGYTF.

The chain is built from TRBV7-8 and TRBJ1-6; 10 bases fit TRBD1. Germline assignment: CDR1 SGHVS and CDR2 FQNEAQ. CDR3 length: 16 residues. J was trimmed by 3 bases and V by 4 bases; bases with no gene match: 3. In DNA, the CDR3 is TGTGCCAGCAGCTCGAGGACAGGGGGCTATAATTCACCCCTCCACTTT. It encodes CASSSRTGGYNSPLHF.

The CDR3 loop reads CASSFFGAGDGDTQYF. Written as DNA, the CDR3 is TGTGCCAGCAGCTTTTTCGGAGCGGGAGATGGAGATACGCAGTATTTT. The chain recombines TRBV11-3 with TRBJ2-3, with TRBD2 matching 8 bases. V trimming: 3 bases; J trimming: 5 bases; junction bases outside the gene matches: 10. CDR1 and CDR2 (germline): SGHNT, YENEEA. The CDR3 loop spans 16 amino acids.

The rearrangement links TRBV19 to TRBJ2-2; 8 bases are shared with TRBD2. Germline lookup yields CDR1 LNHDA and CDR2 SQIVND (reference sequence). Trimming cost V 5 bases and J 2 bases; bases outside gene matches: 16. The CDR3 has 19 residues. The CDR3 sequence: CASSHRLVRGDFNTGELFF. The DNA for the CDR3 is TGTGCCAGTAGTCACCGGTTGGTGCGGGGGGATTTCAACACCGGGGAGCTGTTTTTT.

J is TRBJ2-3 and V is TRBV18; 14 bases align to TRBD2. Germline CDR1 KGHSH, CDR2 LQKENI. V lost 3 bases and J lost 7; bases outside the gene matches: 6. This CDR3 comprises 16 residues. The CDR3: CASSPSTSGGENTQYF. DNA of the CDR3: TGTGCCAGCTCACCTTCGACTAGCGGGGGGGAGAATACGCAGTATTTT.

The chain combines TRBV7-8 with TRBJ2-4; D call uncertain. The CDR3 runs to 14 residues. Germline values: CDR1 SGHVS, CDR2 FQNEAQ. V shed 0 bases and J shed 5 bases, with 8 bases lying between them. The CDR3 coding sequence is TGTGCCAGCAGCTTAGCGGGCGTGGAAAACATTCAGTACTTC. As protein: CASSLAGVENIQYF.

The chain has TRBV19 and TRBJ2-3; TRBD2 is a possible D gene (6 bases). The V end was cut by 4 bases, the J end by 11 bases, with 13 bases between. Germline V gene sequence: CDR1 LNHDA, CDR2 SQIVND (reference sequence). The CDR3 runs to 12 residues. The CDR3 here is CASSTGGAQQYF. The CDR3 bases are TGTGCCAGTAGTACAGGAGGGGCGCAGCAGTATTTT.